Below, 16 T cell receptor beta chains from the same sample are listed, as sequenced in a study of T-cell memory formation after mild COVID-19. TCRdb recomputed calls from the 5' RACE reads with MiXCR, one row per CDR3 protein. This sample yields roughly 350,000 distinct CDR3 sequences, of which 25% to 30% are seen a single time; approximately 13% belongs to the top ten. Input material: PBMCs or a T cell subset sorted from them (not recorded which). The receptor set was obtained from an adult woman who had mild COVID-19 (a few samples of this study predate the infection). Cell type and time point are not known.

This clonotype was seen repeatedly, ten times or more. CDR3 nucleotides: TGTGCCAGCAGCCGTCGACGGGACGACAATGAGCAGTTCTTC. Its translation: CASSRRRDDNEQFF. The chain couples TRBV7-8 to TRBJ2-1; D tentatively fits TRBD1 or TRBD2 (5 bases each). Germline V CDR1 and CDR2: SGHVS, FQNEAQ. CDR3 length: 14 residues. V lost 5 bases and J lost 5, with 13 bases in between.

The chain couples TRBV7-9 to TRBJ1-4, with D unclear. Per the germline V gene, CDR1 is SEHNR and CDR2 is FQNEAQ (reference sequence). The CDR3 sequence is 14 residues long. Trimming removed 5 bases at V and 5 bases at J, with 12 bases between. Here the CDR3 reads CASSPSMGNEKLFF. CDR3 DNA sequence: TGTGCCAGCAGCCCCTCAATGGGGAATGAAAAACTGTTTTTT.

The chain uses TRBV9 and TRBJ2-3, with 7 bases fitting TRBD2. Germline V gene lookup returns CDR1 SGDLS and CDR2 YYNGEE. J lost 2 bases, V lost 2 bases, and 8 bases had no gene match. This CDR3 is built from 16 residues. CDR3 protein: CASSVSRRGTTDTQYF. The CDR3 nucleotides read TGTGCCAGCAGCGTCTCCCGGCGGGGGACCACAGATACGCAGTATTTT.

As concerns this clonotype: This may come from a read error, since a much larger clone is one base off. V and J are TRBV7-9 and TRBJ2-1; D is undetermined. CDR3 length: 12 residues. Germline CDR1 and CDR2: SEHNR and FQNEAQ (reference sequence). V was cut by 3 bases and J by 7 bases, with 7 bases left in between. CDR3 DNA sequence: TGTGCCAGCAGCTTGGGGTGGAATGAGCAGTTCTTC. It yields the protein CASSLGWNEQFF.

This clonotype appeared many times. V gene TRBV12-3 or TRBV12-4 combines with J gene TRBJ2-1; D is unclear. The length of the CDR3 is 14 residues. The germline V and J ends were trimmed by 5 bases and 5 bases, with 13 bases remaining between them. The CDR3: CASSPSQIDNEQFF. For the CDR3, the DNA is TGTGCCAGCAGTCCCAGTCAGATCGACAATGAGCAGTTCTTC.

This clonotype has only a few counts. This chain links TRBV5-1 with TRBJ1-1, with TRBD1 as a possible D gene (5 bases). Trimming removed 4 bases at V and 1 base at J, with 14 bases between. CDR3 length equals 15 residues. Germline V lookup: CDR1 SGHRS, CDR2 YFSETQ. The CDR3 loop reads CASSGKDSWNTEAFF. CDR3 nucleotide sequence: TGCGCCAGCAGCGGTAAAGACAGCTGGAACACTGAAGCTTTCTTT.

V usage is TRBV5-1 and J usage is TRBJ2-7, with D perhaps assigned TRBD1 or TRBD2 (5 bases each). V lost 2 bases and J 3 bases, leaving 18 bases between the germline ends. CDR3 length: 16 residues. CDR1 and CDR2 from the germline V gene are SGHRS and YFSETQ. The CDR3 bases are TGCGCCAGCAGCTTACCTCATGAGGGACGGGGCTACGAGCAGTACTTC. Translating it yields CASSLPHEGRGYEQYF.

This clonotype has a handful of counts. The rearrangement links TRBV10-3 to TRBJ2-1; D unresolved. From germline, CDR1 is ENHRY and CDR2 SYGVKD. The CDR3 runs 16 residues. The V end lost 0 bases, the J end lost 0 bases, and 9 bases lay between the germline ends. The CDR3 protein is CAISESKLSSYNEQFF. The CDR3 nucleotides read TGTGCCATCAGTGAGTCGAAGCTCAGCTCCTACAATGAGCAGTTCTTC.

This clonotype was detected ten times or more. V is TRBV7-9 and J is TRBJ2-7; TRBD1 matches 7 bases. Germline trimming cut 1 base from V and 5 bases from J; bases unmatched to any gene: 8. Germline V gives CDR1 SEHNR, CDR2 FQNEAQ (reference sequence). This CDR3 has 15 residues. CDR3: CASSLVNRGVDEQYF. DNA for the CDR3: TGTGCCAGCAGCTTAGTGAACAGGGGTGTGGACGAGCAGTACTTC.

Only a few counts were recorded for this clonotype. The chain joins TRBV10-3 to TRBJ1-1; D perhaps matches TRBD1 (6 bases). The ends were cut back, 7 bases at V and 1 base at J, with 10 bases in the middle. Germline CDR1 reads ENHRY; CDR2 reads SYGVKD. CDR3 length: 13 amino acids. The CDR3, as DNA: TGTGCCATCAAGGACAGTACGAACACTGAAGCTTTCTTT. As protein: CAIKDSTNTEAFF.

This clonotype came up a few times. The chain couples TRBV5-1 to TRBJ2-5, with D unclear. In germline, CDR1 is SGHRS, CDR2 YFSETQ. V was pared by 0 bases and J by 2 bases, with 11 bases between. The CDR3 is made up of 15 amino acids. CDR3 amino acids: CASSLGQVIQETQYF. The CDR3 DNA follows: TGCGCCAGCAGCTTGGGTCAAGTTATACAAGAGACCCAGTACTTC.

In this sample, this clonotype turned up once. V usage is TRBV6-6 and J usage is TRBJ1-5; a possible D gene is TRBD1 (6 bases). This CDR3 contains 17 residues. V dropped 4 bases and J dropped 4 bases, with 20 bases sitting between them. The germline gives CDR1 MNHNY, CDR2 SVGAGI (reference sequence). Here the CDR3 reads CASSLSGTLKENQPQHF. The CDR3 DNA follows: TGTGCCAGCAGTTTATCAGGGACACTCAAAGAAAATCAGCCCCAGCATTTT.

This clonotype was counted a few times. The J gene is TRBJ2-3, the V gene TRBV29-1; D could derive from TRBD1 or TRBD2 (6 bases each). The ends were cut back, 7 bases at V and 0 bases at J, with 17 bases in the middle. Germline assignment: CDR1 SQVTM and CDR2 ANQGSEA. CDR3 length equals 15 residues. The CDR3 protein is CSAGAGTPSTDTQYF. In DNA form, the CDR3 reads TGCAGCGCGGGGGCCGGGACACCTAGCACAGATACGCAGTATTTT.

This chain links TRBV14 with TRBJ1-1, with D unresolved. In germline, CDR1 is SGHDN, CDR2 FVKESK. The CDR3 spans 14 residues. V was trimmed by 4 bases and J by 5 bases, leaving 14 bases between them. The CDR3 sequence: CASSRQASGTEAFF. The CDR3 DNA sequence: TGTGCCAGCAGCCGGCAGGCGTCTGGAACTGAAGCTTTCTTT.

The CDR3 bases are TGTGCCAGCAGTTACTTCCAGGGCCGAACCGGGGAGCTGTTTTTT. Protein: CASSYFQGRTGELFF. The V call is TRBV6-6, the J call TRBJ2-2; possible D gene TRBD1, 5 bases. In germline, CDR1 is MNHNY, CDR2 SVGAGI (reference sequence). CDR3 length: 15 residues. V lost 1 base and J 5 bases, leaving 11 bases between the germline ends.

The chain couples TRBV7-2 to TRBJ2-7, with TRBD2 identical over 9 bases. The trim removed 4 bases at V and 3 bases at J, leaving 7 bases unmatched. The CDR3 contains 15 residues. CDR1 is SGHTA and CDR2 is FQGNSA in the germline V gene. The CDR3 is CASSSVAGDFYEQYF. The CDR3 region has the DNA TGTGCCAGCAGCTCCGTAGCGGGAGATTTCTACGAGCAGTACTTC.